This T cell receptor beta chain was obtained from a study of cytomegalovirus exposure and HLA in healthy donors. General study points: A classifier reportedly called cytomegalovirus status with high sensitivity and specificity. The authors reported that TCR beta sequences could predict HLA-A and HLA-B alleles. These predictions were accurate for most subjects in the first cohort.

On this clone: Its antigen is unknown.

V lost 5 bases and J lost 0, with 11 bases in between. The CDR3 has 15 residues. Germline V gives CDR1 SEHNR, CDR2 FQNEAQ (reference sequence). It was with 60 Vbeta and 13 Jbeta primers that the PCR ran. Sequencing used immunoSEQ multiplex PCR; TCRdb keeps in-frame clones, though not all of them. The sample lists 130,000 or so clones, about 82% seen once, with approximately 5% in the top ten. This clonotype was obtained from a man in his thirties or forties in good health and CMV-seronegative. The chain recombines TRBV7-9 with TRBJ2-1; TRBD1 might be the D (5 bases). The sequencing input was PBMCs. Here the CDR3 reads CASSAGQSSYNEQFF. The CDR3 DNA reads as TGTGCCAGCAGCGCAGGGCAGAGCTCCTACAATGAGCAGTTCTTC.